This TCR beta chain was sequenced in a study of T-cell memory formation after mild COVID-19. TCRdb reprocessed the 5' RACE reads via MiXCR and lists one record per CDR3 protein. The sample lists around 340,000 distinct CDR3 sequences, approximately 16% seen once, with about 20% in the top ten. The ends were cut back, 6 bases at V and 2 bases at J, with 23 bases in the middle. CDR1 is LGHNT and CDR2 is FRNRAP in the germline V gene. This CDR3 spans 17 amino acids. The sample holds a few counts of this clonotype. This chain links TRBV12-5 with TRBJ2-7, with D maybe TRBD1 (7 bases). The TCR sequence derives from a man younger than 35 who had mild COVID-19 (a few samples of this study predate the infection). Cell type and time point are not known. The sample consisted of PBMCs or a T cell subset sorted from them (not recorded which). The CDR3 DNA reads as TGTGCTAGTGGCAACTCGGGGGTGGGACAGCCTGCCTACGAGCAGTACTTC. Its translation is CASGNSGVGQPAYEQYF.